These 31 T cell receptor beta chains originate from one sample sequenced in a study of T cell repertoires in cytomegalovirus infection. TCRdb re-called the reads through MiXCR, storing one row per CDR3 protein. The sample records about 740,000 distinct CDR3 sequences, about 40% being singletons. The material sequenced was PBMCs. The source of these receptors is a human donor in good health (CMV status not recorded). Some clones in this sample may be carry-over from other donors' samples.

This clonotype was seen only a few times. The chain uses TRBV9 and TRBJ2-3; either TRBD1 or TRBD2 may fit D (7 bases each). The CDR3 has 16 residues. Looked up from germline, CDR1 is SGDLS and CDR2 is YYNGEE. V lost 3 bases, J lost 7 bases, and 21 bases lay in between. The CDR3 region is CASSDPTGRGGYTQYF. Here the CDR3 DNA reads TGTGCCAGCAGCGATCCGACAGGGAGGGGGGGATATACGCAGTATTTT.

The table lists this clonotype with a few counts. This chain joins TRBV7-2 and TRBJ2-7; D is ambiguous. Germline CDR1 reads SGHTA; CDR2 reads FQGNSA. Between the trimmed V and J ends, which lost 3 bases and 7 bases, there was a span of 13 bases. This CDR3 is 13 amino acids long. CDR3 residues: CASSFTPLGEQYF. The CDR3 bases are TGTGCCAGCAGCTTTACTCCCCTCGGGGAGCAGTACTTC.

The chain is built from TRBV12-3 or TRBV12-4 and TRBJ1-3; D gene unclear. V was pared by 7 bases and J by 2 bases, with 6 bases between. CDR3 length equals 12 residues. The CDR3 region has the DNA TGTGCCAGCACGGTGACTGGAAACACCATATATTTT. It encodes CASTVTGNTIYF.

The chain recombines TRBV28 with TRBJ1-1; weak D call: TRBD1 (5 bases). The CDR3 contains 15 residues. The germline gives CDR1 MDHEN, CDR2 SYDVKM. Trimming left V 6 bases short and J 11 bases short, with 25 bases between. CDR3 protein: CASRPPPGGGVDAFF. As DNA, the CDR3 is TGTGCCAGCAGGCCTCCCCCTGGGGGAGGTGTTGACGCTTTCTTT.

This clonotype was seen a few times. V and J are TRBV7-9 and TRBJ2-4, with a possible D match to TRBD2 (7 bases). This CDR3 comprises 16 residues. Germline V gives CDR1 SEHNR, CDR2 FQNEAQ (reference sequence). V was clipped by 3 bases and J by 5 bases, with 17 bases between them. The CDR3 DNA reads as TGTGCCAGCAGCTTGGGGGGGGCCATACGGCAAAACATTCAGTACTTC. Encoded protein: CASSLGGAIRQNIQYF.

The rearrangement uses TRBV3-1 and TRBJ2-6; 10 positions agree with TRBD1. The CDR3 spans 16 residues. V lost 5 bases and J lost 12; bases outside the gene matches: 13. CDR1 is LGHDT and CDR2 is YNNKEL in the germline V gene (reference sequence). CDR3: CASSTRDRGLLRVLTF. CDR3 DNA sequence: TGTGCCAGCAGCACCCGGGACAGGGGCCTCCTTCGCGTCCTGACTTTC.

The rearrangement uses TRBV6-1 and TRBJ1-5; no firm D call. Germline lookup yields CDR1 MNHNS and CDR2 SASEGT. The CDR3 sequence is 15 residues long. The V gene lost 7 bases and the J gene lost 0 bases, with 13 bases spanning the gap. The DNA of the CDR3 is TGTGCCAGCATAGGGCAAGCTTCTAGCAATCAGCCCCAGCATTTT. Its translation: CASIGQASSNQPQHF.

Comments on this clonotype: Without the conserved terminal phenylalanine or tryptophan, this CDR3 likely stems from a read error. CDR3 coding DNA: TGTGCCAGCCGCTGGGGGCTAGCGAGGAGCTCCTACGAGCAGTACTTA. This gives the protein CASRWGLARSSYEQYL. This rearrangement joins TRBV13 to TRBJ2-7; D is perhaps TRBD1 or TRBD2 (6 bases each). The V and J ends lost 8 bases and 0 bases respectively, with 20 bases between them. Germline V gene data show CDR1 as PRHDT and CDR2 as FYEKMQ (reference sequence). The length of the CDR3 is 16 residues.

This clonotype has a handful of counts. The rearrangement joins TRBV7-9 to TRBJ1-2; a possible D gene is TRBD1 (5 bases). Germline V lookup: CDR1 SEHNR, CDR2 FQNEAQ (reference sequence). The CDR3 spans 17 residues. Trimming removed 5 bases from V and 0 bases from J, with 19 bases in between. For the CDR3, the DNA is TGTGCCAGCAGCCCCCGGGGGGGAGGGAAACCTAACTATGGCTACACCTTC. It encodes CASSPRGGGKPNYGYTF.

The V gene is TRBV2, the J gene TRBJ2-6; possible D gene TRBD2, 5 bases. V was trimmed by 6 bases and J by 0 bases, leaving 9 bases between them. Germline V gene data show CDR1 as SNHLY and CDR2 as FYNNEI. This CDR3 spans 15 amino acids. Here the CDR3 DNA reads TGTGCCAGCAGGAGGGTGAGCTCTGGGGCCAACGTCCTGACTTTC. Encoded protein: CASRRVSSGANVLTF.

Many counts were recorded for this clonotype. The chain joins TRBV7-2 to TRBJ1-2; the match to TRBD1 covers 7 bases. The J segment lost 4 bases and the V segment lost 11 bases, leaving 7 bases of the junction unmatched. CDR3 size: 12 residues. From germline, CDR1 is SGHTA and CDR2 FQGNSA. The CDR3 DNA reads as TGTGCCGTCAAGGGGGCGAGCTATGGCTACACCTTC. Translation: CAVKGASYGYTF.

This chain uses TRBV7-9 with TRBJ1-1; D is possibly TRBD1 (6 bases). The CDR3 length is 14 residues. The germline V gene encodes CDR1 SEHNR and CDR2 FQNEAQ (reference sequence). Trimming removed 10 bases at V and 5 bases at J, with 20 bases between. The chain's CDR3 is CATERAGVMTEAFF. CDR3 sequence (DNA): TGTGCCACCGAGAGAGCAGGGGTGATGACTGAAGCTTTCTTT.

This clonotype was detected many times. CDR3 amino acids: CASSSGTPPNEAFF. CDR3 coding DNA: TGTGCCAGCAGCTCTGGGACCCCCCCCAATGAAGCTTTCTTT. The rearrangement links TRBV7-2 to TRBJ1-1; tentatively, D is TRBD1 (5 bases). Per germline, CDR1 SGHTA and CDR2 FQGNSA. The CDR3 loop spans 14 amino acids. The V end was cut by 4 bases, the J end by 7 bases, with 16 bases between.

The V and J genes are TRBV28 and TRBJ2-7, with a weak D call TRBD2 (7 bases). The CDR3 contains 14 residues. From germline, CDR1 is MDHEN and CDR2 SYDVKM. V was clipped by 6 bases and J by 3 bases, with 15 bases between them. The CDR3 region has the DNA TGTGCCAGCAGGGAAAGAGGGGGGGGCTACGAGCAGTACTTC. Its protein product is CASRERGGGYEQYF.

The chain recombines TRBV28 with TRBJ2-3; D remains unclear. With 5 bases removed from V and 3 bases from J, the gap between germline ends came to 15 bases. CDR1 and CDR2 from the germline V gene are MDHEN and SYDVKM. The CDR3 runs to 15 residues. CDR3 in DNA: TGTGCCAGCAGTATACCGAGGAAGCTTACAGATACGCAGTATTTT. Protein sequence: CASSIPRKLTDTQYF.

This clonotype was seen at least ten times. The chain combines TRBV7-9 with TRBJ2-1; 9 positions match TRBD1. This CDR3 spans 14 amino acids. V trimming: 10 bases; J trimming: 9 bases; junction bases outside the gene matches: 13. The V gene's germline CDR1 is SEHNR and CDR2 FQNEAQ (reference sequence). The CDR3 DNA sequence: TGTGCCACCACCCCGGGACAGGGTGAGGGTGAGCAGTTCTTC. Protein product: CATTPGQGEGEQFF.

Worth noting for this clonotype: Because the CDR3 is missing its conserved closing phenylalanine or tryptophan, this is likely a read error. The DNA is left out, because the CDR3 cannot be placed on it with certainty; the CDR3 is given as TCRdb lists it. This chain connects TRBV28 to TRBJ1-5. Germline V gene lookup returns CDR1 MDHEN and CDR2 SYDVKM. The CDR3 is 16 residues long, ends included. The CDR3 sequence: CASSPNSLNRNQPHHC.

The chain carries TRBV6-1 and TRBJ2-2; 11 nucleotides agree with TRBD2. Germline V CDR1 and CDR2: MNHNS, SASEGT. The V gene end was trimmed by 2 bases and the J gene end by 4 bases; junction bases not matched to a gene: 3. CDR3 length equals 16 residues. CDR3 sequence reads: CASSEITSGGTGELFF. The CDR3 nucleotides read TGTGCCAGCAGTGAAATCACTAGCGGGGGCACCGGGGAGCTGTTTTTT.

The V and J genes are TRBV12-3 or TRBV12-4 and TRBJ1-5; the match to TRBD1 covers 7 bases. The CDR3 loop spans 15 amino acids. Unmatched junction bases numbered 10, after V lost 6 bases and J lost 5 bases. CDR3 region: CASSGRDRSDQPQHF. DNA for the CDR3: TGTGCCAGCAGCGGCCGGGACAGAAGCGATCAGCCCCAGCATTTT.

V and J are TRBV20-1 and TRBJ2-7; 7 bases line up with TRBD2. The V gene's germline CDR1 is DFQATT and CDR2 SNEGSKA (reference sequence). The V and J ends lost 0 bases and 7 bases, in that order; junction bases with no gene match: 12. The CDR3 is 15 amino acids. CDR3 region: CSAREEGGSPREQYF. The CDR3 DNA reads as TGCAGTGCTAGAGAAGAGGGCGGGAGCCCTAGGGAGCAGTACTTC.

A few counts support this clonotype. This rearrangement joins TRBV28 to TRBJ1-2; D perhaps matches TRBD1 (6 bases). The CDR3 has 17 amino acids. Germline assignment: CDR1 MDHEN and CDR2 SYDVKM. V dropped 7 bases and J dropped 1 base, with 22 bases sitting between them. CDR3 sequence (DNA): TGTGCCAGCAACATGGGCGGAGGTCAGGGGATTAACTATGGCTACACCTTC. Translation gives CASNMGGGQGINYGYTF.

The rearrangement links TRBV4-2 to TRBJ2-7; D perhaps matches TRBD2 (5 bases). The CDR3 sequence is 16 residues long. V gave up 1 base and J gave up 2 bases, with 15 bases separating them. Germline loops: CDR1 LGHNA, CDR2 YNFKEQ. The CDR3 here is CASSQVSADGAYEQYF. In nucleotides, the CDR3 is TGTGCCAGCAGCCAAGTTTCAGCGGACGGAGCCTACGAGCAGTACTTC.

To note about this clonotype: Possible read error: a much larger clone is one base away. The chain recombines TRBV12-3 or TRBV12-4 with TRBJ2-7; D might be TRBD1 (5 bases). V was clipped by 3 bases and J by 2 bases, with 8 bases between them. The CDR3 consists of 13 residues. CDR3 region: CASSFDSTYEQYF. CDR3 nucleotides: TGTGCCAGCAGTTTTGACAGTACCTACGAGCAGTACTTC.

This clonotype was counted only a few times. This chain uses TRBV5-5 with TRBJ2-1; 8 nucleotides line up with TRBD2. Per germline, CDR1 SGHKS and CDR2 YYEKEE (reference sequence). The CDR3 loop spans 16 amino acids. V dropped 4 bases and J dropped 5; count of bases not matched to a gene: 11. In DNA form, the CDR3 reads TGTGCCAGCAGCGGGAGTGGACTAGCTTCTGACAATGAGCAGTTCTTC. This gives the protein CASSGSGLASDNEQFF.

The chain uses TRBV7-2 and TRBJ2-7, with a weak D call TRBD1 (6 bases). V was shortened by 4 bases and J by 5 bases, with 15 bases between the two germline ends. The CDR3 extends over 14 amino acids. Germline-derived CDR1 and CDR2 are SGHTA and FQGNSA. CDR3 DNA sequence: TGTGCCAGCAGCTCGGGGACAACGACCCACGAGCAGTACTTC. Residues: CASSSGTTTHEQYF.

This clonotype was seen a handful of times. This rearrangement joins TRBV5-6 to TRBJ1-2; maybe TRBD1 (5 bases). Trimming left V 1 base short and J 0 bases short, with 16 bases between. There are 17 residues in the CDR3. Germline lookup yields CDR1 SGHDT and CDR2 YYEEEE. DNA for the CDR3: TGTGCCAGCAGCTTGAATAGGGGCCAAGGCCCTAACTATGGCTACACCTTC. Amino acid sequence: CASSLNRGQGPNYGYTF.

This clonotype has a handful of counts. V is TRBV15 and J is TRBJ2-5; tentatively, D is TRBD2 (5 bases). This CDR3 has 14 residues. Germline-derived CDR1 and CDR2 are LNHNV and YYDKDF (reference sequence). V dropped 0 bases and J dropped 5 bases, with 10 bases sitting between them. The DNA of the CDR3 is TGTGCCACCAGCAGAGAAGGTTGGGAGGAGACCCAGTACTTC. This gives the protein CATSREGWEETQYF.

This clonotype came up a few times. The chain joins TRBV27 to TRBJ2-3; D remains unclear. CDR1 MNHEY and CDR2 SMNVEV come from the germline V gene (reference sequence). CDR3 length: 14 amino acids. The ends were cut back, 3 bases at V and 1 base at J, with 8 bases in the middle. CDR3 nucleotides: TGTGCCAGCAGTTTCGGCGCGGGCACAGATACGCAGTATTTT. This codes for CASSFGAGTDTQYF.

This chain joins TRBV7-8 and TRBJ2-7; 10 bases line up with TRBD1. The CDR3 runs 16 residues. V shed 4 bases, J shed 6 bases, and the junction held 12 bases outside the gene matches. CDR1 and CDR2 from the germline V gene are SGHVS and FQNEAQ. In DNA form, the CDR3 reads TGTGCCAGCAGCTCCTATACGACAGGGGGCGCTTTCGAGCAGTACTTC. Amino acid sequence: CASSSYTTGGAFEQYF.

As for this clonotype: A much larger clone is a single base away; this may be a read error. J is TRBJ2-1 and V is TRBV5-6; D ambiguous. Germline V gene lookup returns CDR1 SGHDT and CDR2 YYEEEE. Trimming stripped 2 bases from V and 5 bases from J, with 5 bases between. This CDR3 is 12 amino acids long. The chain's CDR3 is CASSFWNNEQFF. The CDR3 DNA is TGTGCCAGCAGCTTCTGGAACAATGAGCAGTTCTTC.

This clonotype was seen once. The chain employs TRBV6-2 or TRBV6-3 and TRBJ2-7; 9 bases line up with TRBD2. CDR3 length: 15 residues. Unmatched junction bases numbered 10, after V lost 7 bases and J lost 3 bases. From germline, CDR1 is MNHEY and CDR2 SVGEGT. The CDR3 region is CASTAGGPTIYEQYF. The CDR3, as DNA: TGTGCCAGCACAGCGGGGGGCCCTACGATCTACGAGCAGTACTTC.